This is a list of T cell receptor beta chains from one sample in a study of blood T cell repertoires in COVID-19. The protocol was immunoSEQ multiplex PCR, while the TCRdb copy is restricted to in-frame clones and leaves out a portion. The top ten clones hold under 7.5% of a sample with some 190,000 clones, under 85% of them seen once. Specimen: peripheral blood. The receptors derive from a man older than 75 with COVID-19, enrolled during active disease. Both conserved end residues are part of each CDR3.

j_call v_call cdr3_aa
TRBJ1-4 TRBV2 CASSEGQGLGEKLFF
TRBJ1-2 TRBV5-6 CASSLVGGFDYGYTF
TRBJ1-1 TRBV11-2 CASSPRQGGLNTEAFF
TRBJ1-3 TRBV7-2 CASSLGQAAGNTIYF
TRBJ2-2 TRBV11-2 CASSRQGQTNTGELFF
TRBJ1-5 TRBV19 CASSIGYSDQPQHF
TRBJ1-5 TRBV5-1 CASRPWTGANQPQHF
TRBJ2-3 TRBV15 CATSRVGTRATDTQYF
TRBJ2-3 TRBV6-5 CASRDPRGGGDTQYF
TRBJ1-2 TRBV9 CASSAPGKYYGYTF
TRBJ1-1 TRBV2 CASSGQENTEAFF
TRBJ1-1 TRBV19 CASYLGGRNTEAFF
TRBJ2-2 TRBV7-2 CASSPRTSGTNTGELFF
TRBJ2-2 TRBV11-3 CASTPPGAGELFF
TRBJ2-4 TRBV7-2 CASSPGLTLAKNIQYF
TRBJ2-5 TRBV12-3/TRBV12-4 CASGQLPGETQYF
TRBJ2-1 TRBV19 CASSIYRGAGEQFF
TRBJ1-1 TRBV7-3 CASSANRGGTEAFF
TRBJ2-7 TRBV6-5 CASTSSRGGASYEQYF
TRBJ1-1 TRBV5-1 CASRQGAMNTEAFF
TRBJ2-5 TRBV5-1 CASSLAGMTGTETQYF
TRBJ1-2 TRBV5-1 CASSLYGDPSQGSTF
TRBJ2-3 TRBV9 CASSVEAASTDTQYF
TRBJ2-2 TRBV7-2 CASSLNGGLNTGELFF
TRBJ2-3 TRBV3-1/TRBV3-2 CASSQQGLAGGPDTQYF
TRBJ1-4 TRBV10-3 CAISRGAGSEKLFF
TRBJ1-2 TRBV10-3 CAISEDRVPNGYTF
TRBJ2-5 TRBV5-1 CASSLESSQRETQYF
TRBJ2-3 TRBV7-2 CASSLGGSADTQYF
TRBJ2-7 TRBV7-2 CASSLAQGAHYEQYF
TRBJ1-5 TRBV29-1 CSVVEGTGNQPQHF
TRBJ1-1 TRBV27 CASRDRGLGTEAFF
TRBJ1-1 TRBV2 CASRARQGMNTEAFF
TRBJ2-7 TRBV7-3 CASSPSRGSYEQYF
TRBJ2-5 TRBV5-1 CASSLSGAGALQETQYF
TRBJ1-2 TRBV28 CASSLAGELGYTF
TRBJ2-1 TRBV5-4 CASSLRAGDNEQFF
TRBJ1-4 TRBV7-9 CASSLGSANEKLFF
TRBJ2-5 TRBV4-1 CASSQGQGSAQETQYF
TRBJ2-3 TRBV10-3 CATLGEGGTDTQYF